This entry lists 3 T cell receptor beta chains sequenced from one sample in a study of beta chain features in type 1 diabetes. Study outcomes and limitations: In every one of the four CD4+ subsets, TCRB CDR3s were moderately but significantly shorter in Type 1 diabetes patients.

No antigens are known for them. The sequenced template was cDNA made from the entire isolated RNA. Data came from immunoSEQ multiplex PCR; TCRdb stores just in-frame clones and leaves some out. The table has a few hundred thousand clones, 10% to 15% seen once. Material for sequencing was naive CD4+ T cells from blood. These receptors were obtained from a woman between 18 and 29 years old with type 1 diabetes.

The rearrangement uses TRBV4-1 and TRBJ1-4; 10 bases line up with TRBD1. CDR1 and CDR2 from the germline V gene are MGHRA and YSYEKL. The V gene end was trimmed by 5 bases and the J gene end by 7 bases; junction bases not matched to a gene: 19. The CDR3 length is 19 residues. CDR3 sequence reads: CASSEGGTGERTGGEKLFF. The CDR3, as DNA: TGCGCCAGCAGCGAGGGCGGGACAGGGGAGAGGACGGGAGGTGAAAAACTGTTTTTT.

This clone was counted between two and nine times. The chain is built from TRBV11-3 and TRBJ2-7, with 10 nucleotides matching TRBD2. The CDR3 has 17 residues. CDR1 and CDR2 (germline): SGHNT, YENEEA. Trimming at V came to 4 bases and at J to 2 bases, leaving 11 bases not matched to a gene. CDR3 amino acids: CASSWMASGSFPYEQYF. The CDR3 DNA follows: TGTGCCAGCAGCTGGATGGCTAGCGGGAGTTTTCCCTACGAGCAGTACTTC.

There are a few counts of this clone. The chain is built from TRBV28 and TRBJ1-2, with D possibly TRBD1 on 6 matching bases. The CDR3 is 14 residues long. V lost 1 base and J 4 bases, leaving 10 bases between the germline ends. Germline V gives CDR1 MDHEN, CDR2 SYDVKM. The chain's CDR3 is CASSLSDRFYGYTF. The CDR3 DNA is TGTGCCAGCAGTTTATCCGACAGGTTCTATGGCTACACCTTC.